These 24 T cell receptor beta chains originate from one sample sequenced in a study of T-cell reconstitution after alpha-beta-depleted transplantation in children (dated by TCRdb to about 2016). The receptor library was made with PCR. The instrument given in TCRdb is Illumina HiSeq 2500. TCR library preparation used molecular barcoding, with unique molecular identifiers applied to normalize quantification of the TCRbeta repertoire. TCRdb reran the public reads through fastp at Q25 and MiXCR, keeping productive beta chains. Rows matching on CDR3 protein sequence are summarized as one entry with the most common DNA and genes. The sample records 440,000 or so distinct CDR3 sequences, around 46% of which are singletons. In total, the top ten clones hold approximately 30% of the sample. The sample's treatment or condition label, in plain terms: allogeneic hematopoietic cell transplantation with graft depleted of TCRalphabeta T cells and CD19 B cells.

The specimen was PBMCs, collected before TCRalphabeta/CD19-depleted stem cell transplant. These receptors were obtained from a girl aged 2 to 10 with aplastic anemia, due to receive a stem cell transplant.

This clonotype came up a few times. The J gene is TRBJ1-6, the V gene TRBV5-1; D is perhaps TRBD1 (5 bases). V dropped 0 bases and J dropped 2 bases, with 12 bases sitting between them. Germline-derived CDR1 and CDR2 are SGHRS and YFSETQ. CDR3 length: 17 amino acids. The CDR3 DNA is TGCGCCAGCAGCTTGGAGTTGGGGGATCCCTATAATTCACCCCTCCACTTT. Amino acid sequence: CASSLELGDPYNSPLHF.

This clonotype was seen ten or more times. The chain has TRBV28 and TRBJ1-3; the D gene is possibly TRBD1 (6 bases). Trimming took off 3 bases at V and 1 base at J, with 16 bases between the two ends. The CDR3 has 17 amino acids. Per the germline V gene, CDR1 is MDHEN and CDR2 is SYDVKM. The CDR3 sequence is CASSLQQGGGSGNTIYF. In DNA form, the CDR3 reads TGTGCCAGCAGTTTGCAACAGGGTGGTGGGTCTGGAAACACCATATATTTT.

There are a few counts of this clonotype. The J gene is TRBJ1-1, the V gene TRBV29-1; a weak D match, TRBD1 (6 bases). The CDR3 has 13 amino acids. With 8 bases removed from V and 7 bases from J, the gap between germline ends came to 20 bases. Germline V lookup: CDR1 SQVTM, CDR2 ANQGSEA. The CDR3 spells CSPSGGSGVEAFF. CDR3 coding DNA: TGCAGCCCCAGCGGGGGCTCGGGGGTTGAAGCTTTCTTT.

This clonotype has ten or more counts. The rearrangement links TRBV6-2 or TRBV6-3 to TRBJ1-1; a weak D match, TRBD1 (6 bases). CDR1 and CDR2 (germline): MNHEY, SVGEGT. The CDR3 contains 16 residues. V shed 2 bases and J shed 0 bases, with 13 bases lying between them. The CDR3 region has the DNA TGTGCCAGCAGTTACAAAGGGACACTCATGAACACTGAAGCTTTCTTT. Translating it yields CASSYKGTLMNTEAFF.

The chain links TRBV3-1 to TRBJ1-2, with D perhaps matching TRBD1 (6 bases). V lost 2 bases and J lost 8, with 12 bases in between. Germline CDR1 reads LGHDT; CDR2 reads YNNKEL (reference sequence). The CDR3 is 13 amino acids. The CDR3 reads CASSQSRGQGYTF. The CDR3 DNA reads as TGTGCCAGCAGCCAATCCAGGGGACAAGGCTACACCTTC.

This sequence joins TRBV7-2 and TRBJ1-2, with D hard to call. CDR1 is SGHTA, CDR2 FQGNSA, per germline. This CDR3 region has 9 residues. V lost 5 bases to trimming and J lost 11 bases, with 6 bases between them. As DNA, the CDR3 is TGTGCCAGCAGCGCAGAGTACACCTTC. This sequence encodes CASSAEYTF.

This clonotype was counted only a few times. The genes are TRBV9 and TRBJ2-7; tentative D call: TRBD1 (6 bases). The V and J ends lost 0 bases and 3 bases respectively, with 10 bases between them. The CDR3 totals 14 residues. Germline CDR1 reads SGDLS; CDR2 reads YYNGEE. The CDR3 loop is CASSVVGTSYEQYF. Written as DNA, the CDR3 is TGTGCCAGCAGCGTAGTCGGGACAAGCTACGAGCAGTACTTC.

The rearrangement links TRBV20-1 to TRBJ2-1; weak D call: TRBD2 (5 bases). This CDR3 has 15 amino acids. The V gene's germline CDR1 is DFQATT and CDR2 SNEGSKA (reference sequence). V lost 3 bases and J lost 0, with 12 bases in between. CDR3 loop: CSASDGESSYNEQFF. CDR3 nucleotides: TGCAGTGCTAGTGACGGGGAGAGCTCCTACAATGAGCAGTTCTTC.

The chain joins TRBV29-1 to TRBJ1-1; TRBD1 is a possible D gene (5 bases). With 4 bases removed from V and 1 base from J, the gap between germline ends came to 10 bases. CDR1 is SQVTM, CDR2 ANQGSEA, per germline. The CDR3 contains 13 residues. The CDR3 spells CSVGGGGNTEAFF. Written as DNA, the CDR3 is TGCAGCGTTGGTGGGGGGGGGAACACTGAAGCTTTCTTT.

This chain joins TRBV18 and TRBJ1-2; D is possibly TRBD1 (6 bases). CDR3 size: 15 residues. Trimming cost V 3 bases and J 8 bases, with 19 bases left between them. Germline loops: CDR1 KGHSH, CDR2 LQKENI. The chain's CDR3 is CASSPEGGGQYGYTF. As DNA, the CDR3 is TGTGCCAGCTCACCGGAGGGGGGGGGACAATACGGCTACACCTTC.

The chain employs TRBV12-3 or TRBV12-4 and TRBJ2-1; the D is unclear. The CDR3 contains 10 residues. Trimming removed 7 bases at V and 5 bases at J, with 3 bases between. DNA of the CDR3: TGTGCCAGCACCAACAATGAGCAGTTCTTC. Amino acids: CASTNNEQFF.

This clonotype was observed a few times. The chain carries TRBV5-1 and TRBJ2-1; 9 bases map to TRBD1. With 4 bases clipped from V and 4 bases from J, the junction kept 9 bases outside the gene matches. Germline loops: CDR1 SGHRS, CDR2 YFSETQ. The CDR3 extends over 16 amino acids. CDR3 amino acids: CASSRLPGQGYNEQFF. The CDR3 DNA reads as TGCGCCAGCAGCCGACTCCCGGGACAGGGTTACAATGAGCAGTTCTTC.

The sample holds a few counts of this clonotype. CDR3 sequence: CASSRGSYNEQFF. DNA for the CDR3: TGTGCCAGCAGTCGGGGGTCGTACAATGAGCAGTTCTTC. The rearrangement uses TRBV6-1 and TRBJ2-1; tentatively, D is TRBD2 (6 bases). There are 13 residues in the CDR3. V shed 5 bases and J shed 4 bases, with 9 bases lying between them. Germline CDR1 and CDR2: MNHNS and SASEGT.

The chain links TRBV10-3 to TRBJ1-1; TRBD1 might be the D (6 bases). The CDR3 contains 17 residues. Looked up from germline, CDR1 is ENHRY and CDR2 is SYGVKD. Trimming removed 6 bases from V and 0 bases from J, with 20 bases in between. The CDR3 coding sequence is TGTGCCATCAGGGAGGGGGGCAGAGACCACATGAACACTGAAGCTTTCTTT. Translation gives CAIREGGRDHMNTEAFF.

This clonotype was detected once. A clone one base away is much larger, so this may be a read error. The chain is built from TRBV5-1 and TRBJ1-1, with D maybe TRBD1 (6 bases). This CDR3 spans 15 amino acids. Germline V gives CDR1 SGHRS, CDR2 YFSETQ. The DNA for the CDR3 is TGCGCCAGCAGCTTGGTAGGGACACCGAACACTGGAGCTTTCTTT. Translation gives CASSLVGTPNTGAFF.

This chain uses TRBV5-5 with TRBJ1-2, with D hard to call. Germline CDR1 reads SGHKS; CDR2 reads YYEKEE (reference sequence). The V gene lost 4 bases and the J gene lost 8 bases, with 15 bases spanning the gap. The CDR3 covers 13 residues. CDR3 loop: CASSPYVVSGYTF. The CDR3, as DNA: TGTGCCAGCAGCCCGTATGTAGTATCGGGCTACACCTTC.

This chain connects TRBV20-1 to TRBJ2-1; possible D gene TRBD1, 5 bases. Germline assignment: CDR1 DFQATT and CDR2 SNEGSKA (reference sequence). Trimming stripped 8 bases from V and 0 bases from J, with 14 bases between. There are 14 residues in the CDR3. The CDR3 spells CSTKGASSYNEQFF. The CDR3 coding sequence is TGCAGTACTAAAGGGGCAAGCTCCTACAATGAGCAGTTCTTC.

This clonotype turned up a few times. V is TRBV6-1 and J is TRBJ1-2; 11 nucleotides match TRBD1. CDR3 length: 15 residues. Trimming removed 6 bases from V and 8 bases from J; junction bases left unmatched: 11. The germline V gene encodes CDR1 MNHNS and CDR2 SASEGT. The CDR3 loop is CASSRTGGTAWGYTF. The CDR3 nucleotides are TGTGCCAGCAGCAGGACAGGGGGCACTGCCTGGGGCTACACCTTC.

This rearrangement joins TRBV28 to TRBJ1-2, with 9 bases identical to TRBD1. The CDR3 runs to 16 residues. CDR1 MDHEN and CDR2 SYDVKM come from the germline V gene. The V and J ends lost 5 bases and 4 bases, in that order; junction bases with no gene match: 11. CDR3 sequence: CASSASGQGQSYGYTF. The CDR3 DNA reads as TGTGCCAGCAGTGCCTCGGGACAGGGACAGTCCTATGGCTACACCTTC.

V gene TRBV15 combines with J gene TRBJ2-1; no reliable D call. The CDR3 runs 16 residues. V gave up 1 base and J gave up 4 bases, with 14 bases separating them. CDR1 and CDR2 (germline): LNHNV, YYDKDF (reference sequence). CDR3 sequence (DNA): TGTGCCACCAGCAGAGTCGTGGCTAGTGGGTACAATGAGCAGTTCTTC. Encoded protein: CATSRVVASGYNEQFF.

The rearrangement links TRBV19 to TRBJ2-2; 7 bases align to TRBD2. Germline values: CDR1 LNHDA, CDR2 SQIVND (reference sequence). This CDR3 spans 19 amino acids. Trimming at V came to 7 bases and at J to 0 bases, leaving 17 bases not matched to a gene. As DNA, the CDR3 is TGTGCCAGTATTCAAAGGACCGCCTCCCTAGCGGCGAACACCGGGGAGCTGTTTTTT. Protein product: CASIQRTASLAANTGELFF.

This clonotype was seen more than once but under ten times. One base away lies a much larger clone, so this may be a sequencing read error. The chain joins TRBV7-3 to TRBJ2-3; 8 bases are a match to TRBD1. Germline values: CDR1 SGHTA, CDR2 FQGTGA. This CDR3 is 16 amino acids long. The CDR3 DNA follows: TGTGCCAGCAGCTTTTATCGACAGGGGAGCACAGATACGCATTATTTT. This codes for CASSFYRQGSTDTHYF.

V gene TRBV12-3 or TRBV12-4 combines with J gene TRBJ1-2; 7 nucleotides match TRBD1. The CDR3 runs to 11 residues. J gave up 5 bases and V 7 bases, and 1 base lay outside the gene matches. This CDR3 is CASKGAYGYTF. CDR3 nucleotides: TGTGCCAGCAAGGGGGCGTATGGCTACACCTTC.

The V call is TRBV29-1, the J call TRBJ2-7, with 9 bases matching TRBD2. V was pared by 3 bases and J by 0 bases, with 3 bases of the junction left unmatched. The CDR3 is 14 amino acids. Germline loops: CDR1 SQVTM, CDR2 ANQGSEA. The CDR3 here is CSVEGAGGSYEQYF. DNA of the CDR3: TGCAGCGTTGAGGGAGCGGGAGGCTCCTACGAGCAGTACTTC.